This T cell receptor beta chain was captured by sequencing in a study of OX40 agonist ivuxolimab in advanced cancers. Study at large: People who had prior anti-PD-1, anti-PD-L1 or anti-CTLA-4 therapy could take part, and approximately 43% had some. Whole-study results and caveats: Normalized expansion of T-cell clones was also low for some nonresponders.

Germline-derived CDR1 and CDR2 are SGHTA and FQGNSA. The CDR3 length is 15 residues. V shed 1 base and J shed 1 base, with 9 bases lying between them. This clone was seen only once. No antigen is known for it. Profiled with immunoSEQ multiplex PCR; TCRdb holds only in-frame clones, not every one. This sample yields 45,000 to 65,000 clones, of which about nine tenths are seen a single time; approximately 1.7% belongs to the top ten. The receptor comes from an adult with an advanced solid tumor such as melanoma, head and neck, liver or kidney cancer. Sequencing used CD4+ or CD8+ T cells sorted from blood, obtained in a trial of the OX40 agonist ivuxolimab. The chain links TRBV7-2 to TRBJ2-3; D gene uncertain. The CDR3, as DNA: TGTGCCAGCAGCTTAGTTGCGGTCCGCACAGATACGCAGTATTTT. It yields the protein CASSLVAVRTDTQYF.